This T cell receptor (beta chain) appears in the sequencing data of a study of blood T cells in healthy people across ages. Study conclusions and caveats: Significant beta diversity loss was already apparent by age approximately 36, declining roughly linearly. Donor CMV status was unknown, possibly confounding expanded clonotype changes. A conclusive naive versus antigen-experienced comparison was prevented by the unsorted PBMCs.

Remarks on this clonotype: The antigen is unknown.

Next came a second PCR, run for roughly 7 to 12 cycles, which used a sample-barcoded 5' primer along with a J-beta primer mix. From the 5' RACE reads, TCRdb called clonotypes with MiXCR, one entry per CDR3 protein. The repertoire includes fewer than 750,000 distinct CDR3 sequences, more than 45% of them detected once, and under 30% sits in the top ten. Germline assignment: CDR1 SGHDN and CDR2 FVKESK. This CDR3 is built from 16 residues. The J segment lost 2 bases and the V segment lost 0 bases, leaving 5 bases of the junction unmatched. No fewer than 7 million PBMCs went into each sample. Sequencing used blood. The TCR comes from an elderly man in good health. The V and J genes are TRBV14 and TRBJ2-5, with TRBD1 matching over 8 bases. For the CDR3, the DNA is TGTGCCAGCAGCCAAGATTGGGACAGGACACAAGAGACCCAGTACTTC. Translation: CASSQDWDRTQETQYF.